This T cell receptor (beta chain) was identified during a study of response to subunit inactivated influenza vaccine. General study results and limits: That few new T cells are recruited by each seasonal influenza vaccination was the authors' suggestion.

TCRdb re-derived calls from the RT-PCR reads in MiXCR, one entry per CDR3 protein. In the table there are hundreds of thousands of distinct CDR3 sequences, 7.5% to 8.5% of which are singletons. This clonotype has only a few counts. Its target is not known. V lost 5 bases and J lost 0, with 14 bases in between. The CDR3 consists of 15 residues. Germline values: CDR1 SGHRS, CDR2 YFSETQ. The clonotype comes from a man between 50 and 69 years old who received an inactivated influenza vaccine. The genes are TRBV5-1 and TRBJ2-5, with D uncertain. The specimen comprised PBMCs from blood, sampled around 25 months after vaccination. CDR3: CASSSSSAYQETQYF. The CDR3 nucleotides read TGCGCCAGCAGTTCATCTTCGGCGTACCAAGAGACCCAGTACTTC.